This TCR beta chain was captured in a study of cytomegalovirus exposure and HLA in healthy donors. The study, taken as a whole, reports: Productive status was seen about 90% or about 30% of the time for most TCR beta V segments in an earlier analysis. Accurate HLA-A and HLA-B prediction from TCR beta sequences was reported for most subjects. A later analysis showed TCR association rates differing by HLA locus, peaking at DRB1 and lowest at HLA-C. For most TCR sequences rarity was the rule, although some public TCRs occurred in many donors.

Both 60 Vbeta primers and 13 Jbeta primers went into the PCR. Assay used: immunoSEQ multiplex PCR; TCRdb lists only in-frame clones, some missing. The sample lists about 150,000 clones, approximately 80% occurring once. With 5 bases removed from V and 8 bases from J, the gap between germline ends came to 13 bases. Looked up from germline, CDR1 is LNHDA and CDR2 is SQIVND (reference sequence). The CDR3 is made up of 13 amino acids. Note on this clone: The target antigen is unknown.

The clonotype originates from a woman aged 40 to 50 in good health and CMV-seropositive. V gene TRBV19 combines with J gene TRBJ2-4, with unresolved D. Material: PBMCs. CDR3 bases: TGTGCCAGTAGTTATCAACACCTGGACATTCAGTACTTC. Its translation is CASSYQHLDIQYF.